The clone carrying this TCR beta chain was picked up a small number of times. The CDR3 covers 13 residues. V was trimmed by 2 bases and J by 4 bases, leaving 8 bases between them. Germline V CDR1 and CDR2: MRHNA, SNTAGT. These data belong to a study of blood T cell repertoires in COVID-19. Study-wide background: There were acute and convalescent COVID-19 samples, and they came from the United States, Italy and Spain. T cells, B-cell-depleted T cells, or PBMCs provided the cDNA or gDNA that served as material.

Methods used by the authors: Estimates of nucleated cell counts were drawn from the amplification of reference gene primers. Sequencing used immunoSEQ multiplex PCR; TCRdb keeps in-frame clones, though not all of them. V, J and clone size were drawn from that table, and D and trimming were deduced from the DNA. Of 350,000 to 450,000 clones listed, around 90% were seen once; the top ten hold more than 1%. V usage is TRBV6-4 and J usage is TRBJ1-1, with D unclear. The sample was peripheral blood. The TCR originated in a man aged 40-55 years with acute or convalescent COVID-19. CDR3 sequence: CASSDRGFTEAFF. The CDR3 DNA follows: TGTGCCAGCAGTGACCGGGGTTTCACTGAAGCTTTCTTT.